These T cell receptor beta chains were read from a single sample in a study of identical twins. One entry per CDR3 protein results from TCRdb running MiXCR on the 5' RACE reads. Among nearly 200,000 distinct CDR3 sequences listed, more than 15% were seen once. The same sample was also studied in work on T cells expressing NK-cell markers.

Sequencing was carried out using CD8+ T cells sorted from blood. The receptor source for this set is a woman aged 18-29 years in good health. CDR3s include the opening cysteine and the closing phenylalanine or tryptophan. Fields, in order: V gene, clone size, J gene, D gene, CDR3 protein, CDR3 DNA. A D gene is named only where the DNA matches it firmly. A row's size may be missing; if present it is once, few, many or a size class.

TRBV19	-	TRBJ2-1	-	CASSIDQGGSSYNEQFF	TGTGCCAGTAGTATAGATCAGGGTGGAAGCTCCTACAATGAGCAGTTCTTC
TRBV7-9	many	TRBJ1-1	-	CARLEAFF	TGTGCCAGGCTTGAAGCTTTCTTT
TRBV20-1	-	TRBJ2-3	TRBD2	CSAKGDWASGTLTDTQYF	TGCAGTGCTAAAGGTGATTGGGCTAGCGGGACCCTCACAGATACGCAGTATTTT
TRBV12-3/TRBV12-4	-	TRBJ2-1	TRBD2	CASSTTSGRAGNEQFF	TGTGCCAGCAGTACGACTAGCGGGAGGGCTGGCAATGAGCAGTTCTTC
TRBV6-5	few	TRBJ2-5	-	CASSYTGLLETQYF	TGTGCCAGCAGTTACACGGGACTGTTAGAGACCCAGTACTTC
TRBV12-3/TRBV12-4	-	TRBJ1-5	-	CASSATNQPQHF	TGTGCCAGCAGCGCGACAAACCAGCCCCAGCATTTT
TRBV6-5	few	TRBJ2-1	TRBD2	CASSYRGVTHNEQFF	TGTGCCAGCAGTTACCGGGGGGTAACCCACAATGAGCAGTTCTTC
TRBV6-1	-	TRBJ1-1	TRBD1	CATGTGEAFF	TGTGCCACCGGGACAGGTGAAGCTTTCTTT
TRBV9	-	TRBJ1-1	-	CASSVAGRTKAFF	TGTGCCAGCAGCGTGGCAGGGAGGACTAAAGCTTTCTTT
TRBV9	-	TRBJ1-1	-	CASSVGTPNTEAFF	TGTGCCAGCAGCGTAGGGACCCCCAACACTGAAGCTTTCTTT
TRBV2	-	TRBJ1-1	-	CASREQANTEAFF	TGTGCCAGCAGGGAACAGGCGAACACTGAAGCTTTCTTT
TRBV6-7	-	TRBJ2-1	TRBD2	CASSYTPGTSYYNEQFF	TGTGCCAGCAGTTACACCCCCGGGACTAGCTACTACAATGAGCAGTTCTTC
TRBV20-1	-	TRBJ2-1	TRBD2	CSARDLGQRGGAEQFF	TGCAGTGCTAGAGATCTTGGGCAGCGGGGAGGGGCTGAGCAGTTCTTC
TRBV4-1	few	TRBJ2-7	-	CASSPGGIEQYF	TGCGCCAGCAGCCCAGGGGGGATCGAGCAGTACTTC
TRBV6-1	-	TRBJ2-7	TRBD2	CASRGLADNEQYF	TGTGCCAGCAGAGGACTAGCTGACAACGAGCAGTACTTC
TRBV7-9	-	TRBJ1-2	-	CASSLTPGHGYTF	TGTGCCAGCAGCTTAACCCCCGGACATGGCTACACCTTC
TRBV28	-	TRBJ2-5	TRBD1	CASRTRDRDETQYF	TGTGCCAGCAGGACCCGGGACAGGGATGAGACCCAGTACTTC
TRBV7-9	-	TRBJ2-7	-	CASSSYSAGQQNF	TGTGCCAGCAGCTCTTACAGTGCGGGACAGCAAAACTTC
TRBV7-8	-	TRBJ2-1	-	CASSESHEQFF	TGTGCCAGCAGCGAAAGTCATGAGCAGTTCTTC
TRBV6-4	-	TRBJ2-7	TRBD2	CASSKLAGHYEQYF	TGTGCCAGCAGTAAACTAGCGGGGCACTACGAGCAGTACTTC
TRBV27	-	TRBJ2-7	-	CASSFSAGGYEQYF	TGTGCCAGCAGTTTCTCAGCGGGTGGCTACGAGCAGTACTTC
TRBV4-2	-	TRBJ2-3	-	CASSQGVGADTQYF	TGTGCCAGCAGCCAGGGGGTTGGTGCAGATACGCAGTATTTT
TRBV12-3/TRBV12-4	-	TRBJ2-3	-	CASVFPKGTQGTDTQYF	TGTGCCAGCGTTTTTCCTAAAGGCACCCAGGGCACAGATACGCAGTATTTT
TRBV27	-	TRBJ1-5	TRBD1	CASSLGQGGRPQHF	TGTGCCAGCAGTCTCGGACAGGGTGGTCGGCCCCAGCATTTT
TRBV7-9	few	TRBJ2-1	-	CASSRLGSYNEQFF	TGTGCCAGCAGCAGACTAGGATCCTACAATGAGCAGTTCTTC
TRBV7-9	-	TRBJ2-5	-	CASSLEIGETQYF	TGTGCCAGCAGCTTAGAAATCGGGGAGACCCAGTACTTC
TRBV12-3/TRBV12-4	-	TRBJ1-4	-	CASRLQGWGEKLFF	TGTGCCAGCAGGCTACAGGGTTGGGGTGAAAAACTGTTTTTT
TRBV12-3/TRBV12-4	-	TRBJ2-2	-	CASSSAYMRGTGELFF	TGTGCCAGCAGCTCGGCCTACATGAGGGGCACCGGGGAGCTGTTTTTT
TRBV7-9	-	TRBJ2-1	-	CASSLEPETGYNEQFF	TGTGCCAGCAGCTTAGAACCTGAGACAGGCTACAATGAGCAGTTCTTC
TRBV27	-	TRBJ2-1	-	CASSPQGPGEQFF	TGTGCCAGCAGCCCACAGGGTCCAGGTGAGCAGTTCTTC
TRBV20-1	-	TRBJ2-1	-	CSGTETADEQFF	TGCAGTGGCACCGAGACAGCTGATGAGCAGTTCTTC
TRBV20-1	-	TRBJ2-5	-	CSARDPSLGDLKETQYF	TGCAGTGCTAGAGACCCCTCGCTAGGGGATTTAAAGGAGACCCAGTACTTC
TRBV28	-	TRBJ2-7	-	CASSLSADGISYEQYF	TGTGCCAGCAGTTTATCTGCGGACGGCATATCCTACGAGCAGTACTTC
TRBV9	-	TRBJ2-3	TRBD1	CASSPTPRTGVTDTQYF	TGTGCCAGCAGCCCTACACCGAGGACAGGGGTCACAGATACGCAGTATTTT
TRBV7-9	-	TRBJ2-7	-	CASSTVREQYF	TGTGCCAGCAGCACAGTACGAGAGCAGTACTTC
TRBV20-1	few	TRBJ2-1	TRBD2	CSVALAGGPGISF	TGCAGTGTTGCTCTAGCGGGGGGTCCCGGGATATCGTTC
TRBV3-1	many	TRBJ2-7	TRBD1	CASSGDSSYEQYF	TGTGCCAGCAGCGGGGACAGCTCCTACGAGCAGTACTTC
TRBV27	-	TRBJ2-7	-	CASRDALNWEQYF	TGTGCCAGCAGGGACGCCCTCAACTGGGAGCAGTACTTC
TRBV7-8	-	TRBJ2-1	TRBD1	CASTERTGGLHEQFF	TGTGCCAGCACCGAAAGGACAGGGGGCTTGCATGAGCAGTTCTTC
TRBV20-1	many	TRBJ2-2	TRBD2	CSARDPTSGSENTGELFF	TGCAGTGCTAGAGACCCGACTAGCGGGAGTGAAAACACCGGGGAGCTGTTTTTT
TRBV5-6	-	TRBJ1-1	TRBD1	CASSSQGPEAFF	TGTGCCAGCAGCTCACAGGGGCCTGAAGCTTTCTTT
TRBV14	few	TRBJ2-5	-	CASSQIRSPQETQYF	TGTGCCAGCAGCCAGATAAGGAGCCCCCAAGAGACCCAGTACTTC
TRBV10-1	-	TRBJ2-3	-	CAGGGRFEWFDTQYF	TGCGCCGGAGGCGGACGCTTCGAATGGTTTGATACGCAGTATTTT
TRBV3-1	few	TRBJ2-1	TRBD2	CASSPDGTSPYNEQFF	TGTGCCAGCAGTCCTGACGGGACTAGTCCCTACAATGAGCAGTTCTTC
TRBV9	few	TRBJ1-1	-	CASSQDSSWSTEAFF	TGTGCCAGCAGTCAGGACAGTTCCTGGAGCACTGAAGCTTTCTTT
TRBV11-2	few	TRBJ1-2	-	CASSLEQLYGYTF	TGTGCCAGCAGCTTAGAACAGCTCTATGGCTACACCTTC
TRBV20-1	few	TRBJ2-1	TRBD2	CSARRTSDYNEQFF	TGCAGTGCCAGAAGGACTAGCGATTACAATGAGCAGTTCTTC
TRBV7-8	-	TRBJ2-1	-	CASSSSLRGSSYNEQFF	TGTGCCAGCAGCTCGTCCCTTAGGGGTAGCTCCTACAATGAGCAGTTCTTC
TRBV27	few	TRBJ2-1	-	CASSFPGGRGYNEQFF	TGTGCCAGCAGTTTTCCAGGGGGGCGGGGGTACAATGAGCAGTTCTTC
TRBV6-1	-	TRBJ2-4	-	CASGQGGGAKNIQYF	TGTGCCAGCGGCCAGGGGGGTGGTGCCAAAAACATTCAGTACTTC
TRBV7-8	few	TRBJ2-1	-	CASWFSNSYNEQFF	TGTGCCAGCTGGTTCTCTAATTCATACAATGAGCAGTTCTTC
TRBV4-1	few	TRBJ2-2	TRBD2	CASSHTPPGGIGELFF	TGCGCCAGCAGCCACACCCCACCGGGGGGTATCGGGGAGCTGTTTTTT
TRBV7-9	many	TRBJ1-1	-	CASSLTPGASEAFF	TGTGCCAGCAGCTTAACTCCGGGGGCTAGTGAAGCTTTCTTT
TRBV7-3	-	TRBJ2-5	TRBD2	CASSPSLAGEETQYF	TGTGCCAGCAGCCCCTCCCTAGCGGGGGAAGAGACCCAGTACTTC